This T cell receptor beta chain was recorded in a study of blood T cell repertoires in COVID-19. V lost 7 bases, J lost 5 bases, and 15 bases lay in between. CDR1 and CDR2 from the germline V gene are SQVTM and ANQGSEA. This CDR3 comprises 13 residues. Assay: immunoSEQ multiplex PCR; the TCRdb copy retains only in-frame clones and omits some. The sample holds under 250,000 clones, around four fifths seen once. The chain is built from TRBV29-1 and TRBJ2-1, with TRBD2 as a possible D gene (6 bases). The TCR originated in a woman aged 70-85 years with active or convalescent COVID-19. The sequenced sample consisted of peripheral blood. CDR3 residues: CSGTSSGHNEQFF. CDR3 coding DNA: TGCAGCGGGACGAGTAGCGGCCACAATGAGCAGTTCTTC.